These T cell receptor beta chains were read from a single sample in a study of OX40 agonist ivuxolimab in advanced cancers. TCRdb keeps only in-frame clones here, not all; method: immunoSEQ multiplex PCR. The sample holds under 65,000 clones, roughly 85% seen once. This material consisted of CD4+ or CD8+ T cells sorted from blood, taken in a trial of the OX40 agonist ivuxolimab. The receptor source for this set is an adult with an advanced solid tumor such as melanoma, head and neck, liver or kidney cancer. CDR3s leave out the opening cysteine and the closing phenylalanine or tryptophan.

V gene: TRBV6-6; J gene: TRBJ1-2; CDR3 protein: ASTRDGGYT
V gene: TRBV7-2; J gene: TRBJ2-7; CDR3 protein: ASSLYLAGSTTYEQY
V gene: TRBV2; J gene: TRBJ2-7; CDR3 protein: ASSLQGTTYEQY
V gene: TRBV11-2; J gene: TRBJ2-3; CDR3 protein: ASSLEEGSGTDTQY
V gene: TRBV6-1; J gene: TRBJ1-1; CDR3 protein: ASREGGVTEAF
V gene: TRBV19; J gene: TRBJ2-3; CDR3 protein: ACRLAGGDTQY
V gene: TRBV2; J gene: TRBJ2-3; CDR3 protein: ATCRELTDTQY
V gene: TRBV6-5; J gene: TRBJ2-6; CDR3 protein: ASRQSSGANVLT
V gene: TRBV7-2; J gene: TRBJ2-1; CDR3 protein: ASSTNGGRVGNEQF
V gene: TRBV29-1; J gene: TRBJ2-3; CDR3 protein: SAPVPGTDTQY
V gene: TRBV30; J gene: TRBJ1-4; CDR3 protein: AWSSRNEKLF
V gene: TRBV6-6; J gene: TRBJ1-2; CDR3 protein: ASRPQGTRGYT
V gene: TRBV4-2; J gene: TRBJ1-1; CDR3 protein: ASSRQGDTEAF
V gene: TRBV5-1; J gene: TRBJ1-6; CDR3 protein: ASSLENSPLH
V gene: TRBV7-2; J gene: TRBJ1-2; CDR3 protein: ASSLAGQPYGYT
V gene: TRBV11-1; J gene: TRBJ1-2; CDR3 protein: ASRSPEVLHGYT
V gene: TRBV18; J gene: TRBJ1-2; CDR3 protein: ASSPLQGAYGYT
V gene: TRBV10-3; J gene: TRBJ2-6; CDR3 protein: ASSQQKAGANVLT
V gene: TRBV28; J gene: TRBJ1-5; CDR3 protein: ASSLGADSHQPQH
V gene: TRBV30; J gene: TRBJ1-4; CDR3 protein: AWSPIGRGRGAEKLF
V gene: TRBV4-3; J gene: TRBJ2-1; CDR3 protein: ASSQRVPIDNEQF
V gene: TRBV6-1; J gene: TRBJ1-6; CDR3 protein: ASIPGDRDNSPLH
V gene: TRBV7-8; J gene: TRBJ2-3; CDR3 protein: ASSSRVSSTDTQY
V gene: TRBV2; J gene: TRBJ2-1; CDR3 protein: ASRITGTSNEQF
V gene: TRBV15; J gene: TRBJ2-2; CDR3 protein: ATSRGFGLAGMDTGELF
V gene: TRBV25-1; J gene: TRBJ2-1; CDR3 protein: ASSEYRRGGSGGNEQF
V gene: TRBV14; J gene: TRBJ1-3; CDR3 protein: ASSQATGPVGGNTIY
V gene: TRBV7-9; J gene: TRBJ2-6; CDR3 protein: ASSLATKNEANVLT
V gene: TRBV29-1; J gene: TRBJ2-7; CDR3 protein: SVQGARYEQY
V gene: TRBV10-2; J gene: TRBJ1-2; CDR3 protein: ASSVRENYGYT
V gene: TRBV5-4; J gene: TRBJ2-3; CDR3 protein: ASSLALATDTQY
V gene: TRBV4-1; J gene: TRBJ1-1; CDR3 protein: ASSPRTGNTEAF
V gene: TRBV11-3; J gene: TRBJ2-6; CDR3 protein: ASSSDRTAGANVLT
V gene: TRBV30; J gene: TRBJ1-1; CDR3 protein: AWKRLREAF
V gene: TRBV7-3; J gene: TRBJ2-3; CDR3 protein: ASRRGDTTDTQY
V gene: TRBV5-1; J gene: TRBJ2-1; CDR3 protein: ASSSLSGPYNEQF
V gene: TRBV7-2; J gene: TRBJ1-6; CDR3 protein: ASSLKIQGNSPLH
V gene: TRBV11-3; J gene: TRBJ2-5; CDR3 protein: ASSLGVTTQETQY
V gene: TRBV6-5; J gene: TRBJ1-2; CDR3 protein: ASSYGRANYGYT
V gene: TRBV15; J gene: TRBJ2-7; CDR3 protein: ATSRGSTYEQY
V gene: TRBV6-1; J gene: TRBJ2-1; CDR3 protein: ASSEEGGGRPYNEQF
V gene: TRBV6-1; J gene: TRBJ2-1; CDR3 protein: ASSQGRHEQF
V gene: TRBV5-4; J gene: TRBJ2-5; CDR3 protein: ASSSPGQGQETQY
V gene: TRBV2; J gene: TRBJ2-1; CDR3 protein: ASSEAGLAGDEQF
V gene: TRBV19; J gene: TRBJ2-7; CDR3 protein: ASKDTLLSYEQY
V gene: TRBV4-3; J gene: TRBJ2-1; CDR3 protein: ASSHLIAGGLNEQF
V gene: TRBV27; J gene: TRBJ2-7; CDR3 protein: ASRASTGYSYEQY